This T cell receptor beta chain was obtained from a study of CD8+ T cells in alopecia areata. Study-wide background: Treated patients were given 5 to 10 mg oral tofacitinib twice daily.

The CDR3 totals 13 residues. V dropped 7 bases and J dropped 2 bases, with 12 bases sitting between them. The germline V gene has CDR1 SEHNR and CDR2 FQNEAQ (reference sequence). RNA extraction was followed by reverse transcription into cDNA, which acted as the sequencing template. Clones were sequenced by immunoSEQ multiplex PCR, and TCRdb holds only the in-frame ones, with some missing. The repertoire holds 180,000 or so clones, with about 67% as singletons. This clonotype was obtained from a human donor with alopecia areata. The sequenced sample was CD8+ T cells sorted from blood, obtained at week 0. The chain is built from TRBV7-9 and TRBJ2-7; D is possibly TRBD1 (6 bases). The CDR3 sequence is CASKAQGPYEQYF. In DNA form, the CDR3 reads TGTGCCAGCAAGGCACAGGGCCCCTACGAGCAGTACTTC. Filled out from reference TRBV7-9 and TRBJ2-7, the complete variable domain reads DTGVSQNPRHKITKRGQNVTFRCDPISEHNRLYWYRQTLGQGPEFLTYFQNEAQLEKSRLLSDRFSAERPKGSFSTLEIQRTEQGDSAMYLCASKAQGPYEQYFGPGTRLTVT.